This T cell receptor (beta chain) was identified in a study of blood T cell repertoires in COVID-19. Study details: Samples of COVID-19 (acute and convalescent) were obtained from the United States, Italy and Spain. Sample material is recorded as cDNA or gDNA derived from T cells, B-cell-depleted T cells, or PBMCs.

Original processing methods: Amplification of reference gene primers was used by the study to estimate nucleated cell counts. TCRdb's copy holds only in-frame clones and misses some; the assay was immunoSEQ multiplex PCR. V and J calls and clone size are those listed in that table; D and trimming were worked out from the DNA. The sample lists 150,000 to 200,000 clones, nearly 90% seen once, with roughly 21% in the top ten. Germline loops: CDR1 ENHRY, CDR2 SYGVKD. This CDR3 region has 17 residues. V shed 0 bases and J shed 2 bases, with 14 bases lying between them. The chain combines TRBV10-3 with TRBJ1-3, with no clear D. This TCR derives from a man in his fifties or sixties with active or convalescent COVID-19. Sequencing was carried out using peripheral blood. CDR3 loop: CAISESQQRAAGNTIYF. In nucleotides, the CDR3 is TGTGCCATCAGTGAGTCCCAACAGCGGGCGGCTGGAAACACCATATATTTT.